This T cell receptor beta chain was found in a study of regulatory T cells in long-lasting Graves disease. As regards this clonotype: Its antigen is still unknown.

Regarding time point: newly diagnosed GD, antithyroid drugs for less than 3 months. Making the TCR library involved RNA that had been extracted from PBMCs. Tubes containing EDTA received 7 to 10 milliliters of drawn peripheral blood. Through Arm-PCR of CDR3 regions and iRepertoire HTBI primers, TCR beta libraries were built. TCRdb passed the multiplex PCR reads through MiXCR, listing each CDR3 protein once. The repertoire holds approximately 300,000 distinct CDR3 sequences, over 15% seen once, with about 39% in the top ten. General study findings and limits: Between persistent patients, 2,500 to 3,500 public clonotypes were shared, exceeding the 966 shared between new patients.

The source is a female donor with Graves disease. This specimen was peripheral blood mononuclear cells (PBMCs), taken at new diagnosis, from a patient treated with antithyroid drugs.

The CDR3 DNA is TGCAGCGTTATCATGGGAACGGGTTTCGACAATGAGCAGTTCTTC. Its protein product is CSVIMGTGFDNEQFF. The chain couples TRBV29-1 to TRBJ2-1; D uncertain. The CDR3 spans 15 residues. Trimming left V 5 bases short and J 5 bases short, with 19 bases between. Germline assignment: CDR1 SQVTM and CDR2 ANQGSEA.